Below are 24 T cell receptor beta chains sequenced from a single sample in a study of T-cell reconstitution after alpha-beta-depleted transplantation in children. A TCRbeta library incorporating unique molecular identifiers was prepared. Each CDR3 protein is one row after TCRdb ran MiXCR on the PCR reads. Of some 350,000 distinct CDR3 sequences detected, approximately 10% appear once; the ten largest clones hold around 2.3%. Material: PBMCs from the stem cell graft donor, obtained from the stem cell graft. Every receptor here comes from a human donor who donated a stem cell graft to a child with acute lymphoblastic leukemia.

The chain is built from TRBV29-1 and TRBJ2-5; no clear D. The germline V and J ends were trimmed by 6 bases and 5 bases, with 19 bases remaining between them. The CDR3 consists of 14 residues. Germline CDR1 reads SQVTM; CDR2 reads ANQGSEA. CDR3: CSVNNPVGFETQYF. The CDR3 coding sequence is TGCAGCGTAAACAACCCAGTGGGATTTGAGACCCAGTACTTC.

V and J are TRBV20-1 and TRBJ2-5; TRBD2 might be the D (5 bases). The germline V gene has CDR1 DFQATT and CDR2 SNEGSKA (reference sequence). The V and J ends lost 1 base and 0 bases respectively, with 12 bases between them. The CDR3 covers 15 residues. As DNA, the CDR3 is TGCAGTGCTAGAGGTCAGGCGGGTTACCAAGAGACCCAGTACTTC. Amino acids: CSARGQAGYQETQYF.

The chain carries TRBV11-2 and TRBJ2-3; D might be TRBD2 (5 bases). Deletions cut 5 bases from V and 0 bases from J, with 12 bases between. CDR3 length: 15 amino acids. Germline CDR1 and CDR2: SGHAT and FQNNGV. CDR3 sequence: CASSPASLSTDTQYF. CDR3 sequence (DNA): TGTGCCAGCAGCCCAGCTAGCTTAAGCACAGATACGCAGTATTTT. The entire variable domain, with the rest obtained from reference TRBV11-2 and TRBJ2-3, is as follows: EAGVAQSPRYKIIEKRQSVAFWCNPISGHATLYWYQQILGQGPKLLIQFQNNGVVDDSQLPKDRFSAERLKGVDSTLKIQPAKLEDSAVYLCASSPASLSTDTQYFGPGTRLTVL.

This clonotype was detected only a few times. The chain combines TRBV28 with TRBJ1-3; 10 nucleotides match TRBD1. V lost 5 bases and J lost 4; bases outside the gene matches: 2. This CDR3 contains 14 residues. From germline, CDR1 is MDHEN and CDR2 SYDVKM. The CDR3 sequence is CASSDRGRGNTIYF. The CDR3 bases are TGTGCCAGCAGTGACAGGGGGCGAGGAAACACCATATATTTT.

This clonotype was seen only a few times. The rearrangement links TRBV27 to TRBJ2-7; TRBD1 agrees at 8 bases. The germline gives CDR1 MNHEY, CDR2 SMNVEV (reference sequence). V lost 3 bases to trimming and J lost 7 bases; unmatched junction nucleotides: 8. This CDR3 is built from 14 residues. In DNA, the CDR3 is TGTGCCAGCAGTTTCGCTCAGGGGGCCGGGGAGCAGTACTTC. Encoded protein: CASSFAQGAGEQYF.

This clonotype was observed a handful of times. The chain uses TRBV3-1 and TRBJ1-6; 7 nucleotides match TRBD1. The junction had 12 bases not matched to a gene; V was cut back by 1 base and J by 9 bases. The CDR3 is made up of 17 amino acids. From germline, CDR1 is LGHDT and CDR2 YNNKEL (reference sequence). CDR3 amino acids: CASSQGLPAGGSSPLHF. In nucleotides, the CDR3 is TGTGCCAGCAGCCAAGGCCTTCCGGCAGGGGGTTCTTCACCCCTCCACTTT.

This clonotype was seen a handful of times. The chain employs TRBV20-1 and TRBJ2-7, with a tentative D call TRBD2 (6 bases). CDR3 length equals 15 residues. Germline CDR1 is DFQATT and CDR2 is SNEGSKA (reference sequence). V was trimmed by 7 bases and J by 2 bases, leaving 21 bases between them. CDR3 bases: TGCAGTGGCGTACGGCCAGGGAGGCCCCCCTACGAGCAGTACTTC. It is translated as CSGVRPGRPPYEQYF.

In this sample, this clonotype turned up a few times. The genes are TRBV27 and TRBJ2-1; D is perhaps TRBD2 (6 bases). The V gene's germline CDR1 is MNHEY and CDR2 SMNVEV (reference sequence). The CDR3 sequence is 16 residues long. Deletions cut 5 bases from V and 2 bases from J, with 16 bases between. CDR3 bases: TGTGCCAGCAGTCTCATGGGGGGAATTACCTACAATGAGCAGTTCTTC. Translating it yields CASSLMGGITYNEQFF.

The chain combines TRBV5-1 with TRBJ1-4; D is ambiguous. Looked up from germline, CDR1 is SGHRS and CDR2 is YFSETQ. The length of the CDR3 is 15 residues. Between the trimmed V and J ends, which lost 3 bases and 2 bases, there was a span of 11 bases. The CDR3 loop is CASSWTTTTNEKLFF. DNA for the CDR3: TGCGCCAGCAGCTGGACCACAACGACTAATGAAAAACTGTTTTTT.

This clonotype was detected many times. This sequence joins TRBV12-3 or TRBV12-4 and TRBJ2-5; perhaps TRBD2 as D (6 bases). Trimming stripped 6 bases from V and 5 bases from J, with 10 bases between. This CDR3 region has 12 residues. CDR3 nucleotides: TGTGCCAGCAGCACTCGGGGGGAGACCCAGTACTTC. Translation gives CASSTRGETQYF.

This clonotype was detected a few times. The chain employs TRBV4-2 and TRBJ2-7; no definite D call. V was trimmed by 0 bases and J by 6 bases, leaving 12 bases between them. The germline V gene has CDR1 LGHNA and CDR2 YNFKEQ. This CDR3 is 14 amino acids long. In nucleotides, the CDR3 is TGTGCCAGCAGCCAAGACAATTTGAAAAGCGAGCAGTACTTC. It translates to CASSQDNLKSEQYF.

This clonotype was recorded a few times. The rearrangement uses TRBV11-2 and TRBJ2-2, with 8 nucleotides matching TRBD2. Germline V gives CDR1 SGHAT, CDR2 FQNNGV. This CDR3 has 19 residues. Trimming took 4 bases from V and 0 from J; bases not matched to a gene: 13. This CDR3 is CASSSLAGLAGTNTGELFF. The CDR3 DNA sequence: TGTGCCAGCAGCTCCCTAGCCGGGCTAGCGGGTACGAACACCGGGGAGCTGTTTTTT.

This clonotype has a count of ten or more. The chain uses TRBV9 and TRBJ2-7, with D unresolved. CDR3 length: 13 amino acids. Per germline, CDR1 SGDLS and CDR2 YYNGEE. Trimming removed 5 bases from V and 2 bases from J, with 11 bases in between. CDR3 loop: CASSNDVTYEQYF. CDR3 DNA: TGTGCCAGCAGTAATGACGTCACCTACGAGCAGTACTTC.

This clonotype was counted only a few times. The chain recombines TRBV20-1 with TRBJ1-1, with TRBD1 as a possible D gene (6 bases). Germline V gene lookup returns CDR1 DFQATT and CDR2 SNEGSKA (reference sequence). Trimming left V 0 bases short and J 2 bases short, with 10 bases between. The CDR3 totals 14 residues. Written as DNA, the CDR3 is TGCAGTGCTAGAGACCCACAGGGTAACACTGAAGCTTTCTTT. Translation gives CSARDPQGNTEAFF.

Ten or more counts support this clonotype. This chain connects TRBV29-1 to TRBJ2-1; tentatively, D is TRBD1 (5 bases). V was pared by 1 base and J by 8 bases, with 18 bases between. CDR3 size: 15 residues. Germline V gene sequence: CDR1 SQVTM, CDR2 ANQGSEA. The CDR3 is CSVEVGQGIAHEQFF. The CDR3 coding sequence is TGCAGCGTTGAAGTGGGGCAGGGCATTGCTCATGAGCAGTTCTTC.

This clonotype was counted between two and nine times. The chain carries TRBV12-3 or TRBV12-4 and TRBJ2-7; the D gene could be TRBD1 or TRBD2 (6 bases each). V lost 8 bases and J 2 bases, leaving 16 bases between the germline ends. The length of the CDR3 is 14 residues. CDR3 in amino acids: CASSNRGTPYEQYF. CDR3 nucleotide sequence: TGTGCCAGCTCTAACCGGGGGACACCCTACGAGCAGTACTTC.

The chain joins TRBV14 to TRBJ2-2; D uncertain. Trimming stripped 5 bases from V and 2 bases from J, with 9 bases between. Germline CDR1 is SGHDN and CDR2 is FVKESK. This CDR3 contains 14 residues. The CDR3 region is CASSARINTGELFF. For the CDR3, the DNA is TGTGCCAGCAGCGCAAGGATTAACACCGGGGAGCTGTTTTTT.

This clonotype was picked up many times. This sequence joins TRBV20-1 and TRBJ2-1, with TRBD2 as a possible D gene (6 bases). The CDR3 loop spans 14 amino acids. With 2 bases removed from V and 2 bases from J, the gap between germline ends came to 10 bases. From germline, CDR1 is DFQATT and CDR2 SNEGSKA (reference sequence). The CDR3 region is CSARKPGAYNEQFF. The CDR3 DNA is TGCAGTGCTAGAAAACCGGGGGCCTACAATGAGCAGTTCTTC.

This clonotype was counted at least ten times. The chain has TRBV5-1 and TRBJ2-3, with a weak D call TRBD2 (6 bases). This CDR3 is built from 15 residues. Germline lookup yields CDR1 SGHRS and CDR2 YFSETQ. V was clipped by 0 bases and J by 0 bases, with 8 bases between them. Here the CDR3 DNA reads TGCGCCAGCAGCTTGGGCGGGACTAGCACAGATACGCAGTATTTT. Translated, it gives CASSLGGTSTDTQYF.

CDR3 amino acids: CASKSGGGSNQPQHF. The CDR3, as DNA: TGTGCCAGCAAGTCCGGGGGGGGCTCCAATCAGCCCCAGCATTTT. The chain uses TRBV12-3 or TRBV12-4 and TRBJ1-5; possible D gene TRBD1, 6 bases. The CDR3 loop spans 15 amino acids. V lost 7 bases, J lost 3 bases, and 16 bases lay in between.

The V gene is TRBV7-6, the J gene TRBJ2-1; D might be TRBD1 (5 bases). Deletions cut 3 bases from V and 0 bases from J, with 12 bases between. This CDR3 has 16 residues. CDR1 is SGHVS, CDR2 FNYEAQ, per germline. The CDR3 DNA is TGTGCCAGCAGCTTCGTTATTAGGGGCTCCTACAATGAGCAGTTCTTC. The encoded protein is CASSFVIRGSYNEQFF.

This clonotype has just a few counts. The gene calls are TRBV10-3 and TRBJ2-2; 10 nucleotides line up with TRBD2. Per the germline V gene, CDR1 is ENHRY and CDR2 is SYGVKD. The CDR3 sequence is 15 residues long. Unmatched junction bases numbered 0, after V lost 2 bases and J lost 3 bases. The CDR3 sequence is CAISELAGDTGELFF. The CDR3 region has the DNA TGTGCCATCAGTGAGCTAGCGGGAGACACCGGGGAGCTGTTTTTT.

The chain has TRBV28 and TRBJ1-3, with D hard to call. Trimming stripped 2 bases from V and 8 bases from J, with 16 bases between. Germline CDR1 reads MDHEN; CDR2 reads SYDVKM. The CDR3 consists of 15 residues. CDR3 amino acids: CASSLRTPAGYTIYF. The CDR3 coding sequence is TGTGCCAGCAGTTTAAGGACCCCAGCTGGGTACACCATATATTTT.

CDR3 residues: CSASPLAGGPRQTQYF. Here the CDR3 DNA reads TGCAGTGCTAGTCCTTTAGCGGGAGGGCCTCGGCAGACCCAGTACTTC. The rearrangement uses TRBV20-1 and TRBJ2-5; 11 bases align to TRBD2. This CDR3 has 16 amino acids. Germline-derived CDR1 and CDR2 are DFQATT and SNEGSKA (reference sequence). V was clipped by 3 bases and J by 6 bases; unmatched bases: 12.